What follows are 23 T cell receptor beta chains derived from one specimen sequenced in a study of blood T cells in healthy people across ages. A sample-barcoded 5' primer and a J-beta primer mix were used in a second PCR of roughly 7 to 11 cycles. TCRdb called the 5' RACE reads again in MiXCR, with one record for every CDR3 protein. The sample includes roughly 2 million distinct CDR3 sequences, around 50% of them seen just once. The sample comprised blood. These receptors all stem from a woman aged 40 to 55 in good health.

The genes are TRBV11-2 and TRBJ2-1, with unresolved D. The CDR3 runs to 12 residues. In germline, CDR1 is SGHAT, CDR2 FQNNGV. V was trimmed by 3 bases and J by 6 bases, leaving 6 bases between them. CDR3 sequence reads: CASSFLVNEQFF. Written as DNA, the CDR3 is TGTGCCAGCAGCTTTCTGGTCAATGAGCAGTTCTTC.

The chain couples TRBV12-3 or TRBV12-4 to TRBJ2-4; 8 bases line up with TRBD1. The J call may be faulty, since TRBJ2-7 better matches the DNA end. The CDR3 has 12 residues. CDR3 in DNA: TGTGCCAGCAGTGACAGGGGTTTCGAGCAGTACTTC. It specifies CASSDRGFEQYF.

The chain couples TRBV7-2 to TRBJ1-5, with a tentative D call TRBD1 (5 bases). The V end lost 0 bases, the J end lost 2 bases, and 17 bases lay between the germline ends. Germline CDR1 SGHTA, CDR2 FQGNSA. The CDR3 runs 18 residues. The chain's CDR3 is CASSLASGYEYRNQPQHF. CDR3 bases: TGTGCCAGCAGCTTAGCTTCAGGGTACGAGTATCGCAATCAGCCCCAGCATTTT.

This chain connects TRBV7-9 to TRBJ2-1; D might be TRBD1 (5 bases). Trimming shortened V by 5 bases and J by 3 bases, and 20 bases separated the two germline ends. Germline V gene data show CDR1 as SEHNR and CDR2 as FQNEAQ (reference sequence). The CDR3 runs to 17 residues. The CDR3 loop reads CASSPNPDIRLYNEQFF. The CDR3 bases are TGTGCCAGCAGCCCCAACCCGGACATAAGACTCTACAATGAGCAGTTCTTC.

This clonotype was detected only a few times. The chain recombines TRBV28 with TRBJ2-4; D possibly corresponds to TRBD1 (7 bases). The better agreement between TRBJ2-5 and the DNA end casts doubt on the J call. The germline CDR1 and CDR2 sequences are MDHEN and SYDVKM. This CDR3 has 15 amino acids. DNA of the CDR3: TGTGCCAGCAGTTTCTGGAGGGGGCAGCAAGAGACCCAGTACTTC. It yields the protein CASSFWRGQQETQYF.

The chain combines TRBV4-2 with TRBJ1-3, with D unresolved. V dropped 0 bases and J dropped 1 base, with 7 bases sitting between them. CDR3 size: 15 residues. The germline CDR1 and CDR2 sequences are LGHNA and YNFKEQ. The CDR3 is CASSQDPRSGNTIYF. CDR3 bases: TGTGCCAGCAGCCAAGATCCCCGTTCTGGAAACACCATATATTTT.

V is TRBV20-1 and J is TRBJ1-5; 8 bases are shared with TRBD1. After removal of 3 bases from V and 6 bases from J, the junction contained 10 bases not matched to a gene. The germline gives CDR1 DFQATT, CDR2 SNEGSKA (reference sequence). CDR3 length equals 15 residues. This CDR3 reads CSASVQGELRQPQHF. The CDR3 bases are TGCAGTGCTAGCGTACAGGGGGAATTACGTCAGCCCCAGCATTTT.

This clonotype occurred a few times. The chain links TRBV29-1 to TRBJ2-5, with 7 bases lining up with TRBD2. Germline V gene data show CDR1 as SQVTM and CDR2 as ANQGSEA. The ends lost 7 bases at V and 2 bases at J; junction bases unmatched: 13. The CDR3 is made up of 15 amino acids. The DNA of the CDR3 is TGCAGCGCCCCGAGTGTGATGGGGGGGCAAGAGACCCAGTACTTC. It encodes CSAPSVMGGQETQYF.

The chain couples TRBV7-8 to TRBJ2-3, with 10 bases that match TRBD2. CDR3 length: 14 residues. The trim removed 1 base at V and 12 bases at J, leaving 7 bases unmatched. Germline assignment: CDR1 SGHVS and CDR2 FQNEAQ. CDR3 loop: CASSLDLAGVPQYF. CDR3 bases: TGTGCCAGCAGCTTAGATCTAGCGGGGGTTCCCCAGTATTTT. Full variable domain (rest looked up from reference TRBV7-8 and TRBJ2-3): GAGVSQSPRYKVAKRGQDVALRCDPISGHVSLFWYQQALGQGPEFLTYFQNEAQLDKSGLPSDRFFAERPEGSVSTLKIQRTQQEDSAVYLCASSLDLAGVPQYFGPGTRLTVL.

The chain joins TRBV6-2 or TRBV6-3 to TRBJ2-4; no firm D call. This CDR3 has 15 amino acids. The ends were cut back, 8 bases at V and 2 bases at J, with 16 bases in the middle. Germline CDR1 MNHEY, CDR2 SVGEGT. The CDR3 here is CASAPQHHTKNIQYF. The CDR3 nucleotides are TGTGCCAGCGCCCCACAGCACCATACCAAAAACATTCAGTACTTC.

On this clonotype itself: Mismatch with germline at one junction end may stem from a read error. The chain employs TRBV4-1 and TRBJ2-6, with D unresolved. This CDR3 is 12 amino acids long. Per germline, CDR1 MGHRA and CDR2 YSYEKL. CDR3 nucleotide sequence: TGCGCCGGCAGCCAGTCGTTTAGAGTCCTGACTTTC. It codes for CAGSQSFRVLTF.

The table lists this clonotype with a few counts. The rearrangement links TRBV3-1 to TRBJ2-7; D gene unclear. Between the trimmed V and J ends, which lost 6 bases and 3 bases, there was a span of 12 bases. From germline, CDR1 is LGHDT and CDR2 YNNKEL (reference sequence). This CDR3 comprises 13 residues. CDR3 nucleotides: TGTGCCAGCAGTAAACGGGCCAACTACGAGCAGTACTTC. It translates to CASSKRANYEQYF.

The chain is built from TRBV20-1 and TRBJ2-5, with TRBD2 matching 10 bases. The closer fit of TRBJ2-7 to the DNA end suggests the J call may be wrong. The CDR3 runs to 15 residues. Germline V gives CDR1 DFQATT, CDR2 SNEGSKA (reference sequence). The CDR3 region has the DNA TGCAGTGCTAGGCCCAGCGGGGGGGCTAAGTACGAGCAGTACTTC. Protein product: CSARPSGGAKYEQYF.

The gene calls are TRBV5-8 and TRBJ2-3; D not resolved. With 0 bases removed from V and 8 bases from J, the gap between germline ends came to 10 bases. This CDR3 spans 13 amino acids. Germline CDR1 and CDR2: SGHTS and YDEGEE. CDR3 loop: CASSLVGVRTQYF. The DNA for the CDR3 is TGTGCCAGCAGCTTGGTTGGGGTCCGTACGCAGTATTTT. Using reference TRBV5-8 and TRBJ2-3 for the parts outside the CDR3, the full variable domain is EAGVTQSPTHLIKTRGQQATLRCSPISGHTSVYWYQQALGLGLQFLLWYDEGEERNRGNFPPRFSGRQFPNYSSELNVNALELEDSALYLCASSLVGVRTQYFGPGTRLTVL.

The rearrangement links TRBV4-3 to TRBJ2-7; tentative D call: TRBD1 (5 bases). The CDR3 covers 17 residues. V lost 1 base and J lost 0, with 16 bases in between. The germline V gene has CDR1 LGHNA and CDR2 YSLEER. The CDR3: CASSQALTASSSYEQYF. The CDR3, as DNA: TGCGCCAGCAGCCAAGCCCTGACAGCGTCGAGCTCCTACGAGCAGTACTTC.

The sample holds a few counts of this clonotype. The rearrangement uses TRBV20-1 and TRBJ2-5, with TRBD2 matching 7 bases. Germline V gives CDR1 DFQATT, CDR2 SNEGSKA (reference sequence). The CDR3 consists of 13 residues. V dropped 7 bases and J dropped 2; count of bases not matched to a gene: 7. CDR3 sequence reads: CSGKRGLQETQYF. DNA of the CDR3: TGCAGTGGGAAGCGGGGTCTACAAGAGACCCAGTACTTC.

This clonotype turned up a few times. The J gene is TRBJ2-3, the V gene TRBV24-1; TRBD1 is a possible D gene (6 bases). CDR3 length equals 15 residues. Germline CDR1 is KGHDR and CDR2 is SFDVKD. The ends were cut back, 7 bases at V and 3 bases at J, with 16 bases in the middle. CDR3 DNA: TGTGCCACCAGCCCCGGCAGGGGAAGGACAGATACGCAGTATTTT. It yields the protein CATSPGRGRTDTQYF.

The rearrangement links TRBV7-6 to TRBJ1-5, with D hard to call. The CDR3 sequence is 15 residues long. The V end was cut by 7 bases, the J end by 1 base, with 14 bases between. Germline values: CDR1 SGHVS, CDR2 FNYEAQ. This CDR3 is CASTNTVGSNQPQHF. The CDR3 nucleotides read TGTGCCAGCACCAATACCGTGGGGAGCAATCAGCCCCAGCATTTT.

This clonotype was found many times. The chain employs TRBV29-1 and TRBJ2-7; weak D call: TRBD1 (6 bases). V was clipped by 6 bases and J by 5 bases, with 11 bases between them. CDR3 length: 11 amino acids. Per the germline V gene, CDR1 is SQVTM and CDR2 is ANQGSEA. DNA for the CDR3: TGCAGCGTCGGCCGGACAGACGAGCAGTACTTC. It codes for CSVGRTDEQYF.

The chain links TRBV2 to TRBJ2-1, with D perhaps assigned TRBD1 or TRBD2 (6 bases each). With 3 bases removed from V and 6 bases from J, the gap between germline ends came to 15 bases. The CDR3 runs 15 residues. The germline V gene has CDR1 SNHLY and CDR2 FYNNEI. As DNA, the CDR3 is TGTGCCAGCAGTGAGGGGGGCTCGCTCGGCAATGAGCAGTTCTTC. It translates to CASSEGGSLGNEQFF.

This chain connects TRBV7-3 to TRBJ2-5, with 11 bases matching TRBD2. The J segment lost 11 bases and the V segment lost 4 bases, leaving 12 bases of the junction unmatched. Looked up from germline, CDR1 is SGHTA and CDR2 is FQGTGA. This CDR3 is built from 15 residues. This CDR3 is CASSSSGGTGNEQYF. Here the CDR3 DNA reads TGTGCCAGCAGCTCTAGCGGGGGGACTGGCAATGAGCAGTACTTC.

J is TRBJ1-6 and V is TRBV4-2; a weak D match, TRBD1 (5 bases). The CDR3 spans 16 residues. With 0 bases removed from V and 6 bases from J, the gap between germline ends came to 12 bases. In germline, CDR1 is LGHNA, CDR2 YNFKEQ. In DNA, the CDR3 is TGTGCCAGCAGCCAAGACGGGGGGTTACCTAATTCACCCCTCCACTTT. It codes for CASSQDGGLPNSPLHF.

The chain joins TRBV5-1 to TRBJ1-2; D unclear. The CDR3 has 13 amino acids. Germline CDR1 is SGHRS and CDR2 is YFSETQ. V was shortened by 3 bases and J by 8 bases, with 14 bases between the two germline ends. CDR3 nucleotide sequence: TGCGCCAGCAGCTCGAGTTCCACCGGGGGCTACACCTTC. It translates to CASSSSSTGGYTF.